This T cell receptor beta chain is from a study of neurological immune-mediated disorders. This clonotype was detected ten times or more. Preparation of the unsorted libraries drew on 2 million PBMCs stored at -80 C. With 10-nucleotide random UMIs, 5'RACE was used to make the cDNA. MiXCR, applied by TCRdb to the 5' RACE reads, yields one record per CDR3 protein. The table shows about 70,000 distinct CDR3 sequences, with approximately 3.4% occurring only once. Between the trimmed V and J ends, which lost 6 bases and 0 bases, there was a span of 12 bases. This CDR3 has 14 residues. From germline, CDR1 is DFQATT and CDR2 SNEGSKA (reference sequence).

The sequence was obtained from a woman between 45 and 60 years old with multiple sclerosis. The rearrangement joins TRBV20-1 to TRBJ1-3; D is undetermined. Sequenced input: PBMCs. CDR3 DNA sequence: TGCAGTGCCGGCAAGGGTTCCTCTGGAAACACCATATATTTT. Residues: CSAGKGSSGNTIYF.